The table lists the clone carrying this T cell receptor beta chain with a few counts. Its target is unknown. Per germline, CDR1 SGHVS and CDR2 FNYEAQ. The CDR3 spans 15 residues. V shed 2 bases and J 4 bases; nucleotides not matched to a gene: 4. This record comes from a study of CD8 T cells in ankylosing spondylitis. General study points: It appeared that ankylosing spondylitis blood was characterized by a TCR beta motif of under ten highly homologous variants. Significant enrichment of disease-linked clones was reported in matched ankylosing spondylitis synovial fluid.

It was by quantitative 5'-RACE with molecular barcodes that TCR beta libraries were made. MiXCR was run by TCRdb on the 5' RACE reads, yielding one entry per CDR3 protein. The sample yields approximately 400,000 distinct CDR3 sequences, roughly a sixth seen once. The source material was blood, either unsorted or a sorted T cell fraction (not recorded which). This TCR was sampled from a male donor with ankylosing spondylitis. The chain uses TRBV7-6 and TRBJ2-2; 7 bases are shared with TRBD2. CDR3 DNA: TGTGCCAGCAGCTTAAGGGAGGGTTCCACCGGGGAGCTGTTTTTT. Translation gives CASSLREGSTGELFF.